The rows below give T cell receptor beta chains drawn from one sample of a study of T cell changes during pregnancy in multiple sclerosis. Profiling relied on immunoSEQ multiplex PCR, and the TCRdb table lists in-frame clones only, not all of them. The table records around 80,000 clones, 85% to 95% of them present only once. Sequencing used peripheral blood, obtained before pregnancy. These receptors were taken from a female donor with multiple sclerosis, enrolled in a pregnancy study. Each CDR3 is given with its conserved first and last residue.

j_call v_call cdr3_length cdr3_aa
TRBJ2-7 TRBV11-3 17 CASSLGWTGELSYEQYF
TRBJ1-1 TRBV9 14 CASSSRVGNTEAFF
TRBJ2-1 TRBV9 15 CASSGRLGADNEQFF
TRBJ1-1 TRBV29-1 11 CSVEDTAEAFF
TRBJ2-4 TRBV6-1 13 CATETVAKNIQYF
TRBJ2-7 TRBV23-1 16 CASSQSRQGTSYEQYF
TRBJ1-1 TRBV19 14 CASSIGAGMTEAFF
TRBJ2-7 TRBV27 14 CASSLGQGRYEQYF
TRBJ2-2 TRBV28 14 CASSPGANTGELFF
TRBJ2-3 TRBV7-3 15 CASSLTGGGSDTQYF
TRBJ2-5 TRBV28 14 CASSRDRVAQTQYF
TRBJ1-2 TRBV7-2 13 CASSSRQTEGYTF
TRBJ2-7 TRBV13 17 CASSSQSAGRAAYEQYF
TRBJ2-5 TRBV19 14 CASSIIGSGETQYF
TRBJ2-3 TRBV7-9 16 CASSLPRGLAGDTQYF
TRBJ2-3 TRBV5-1 15 CASSSGSNRADTQYF
TRBJ1-1 TRBV19 15 CASSIKGDRGTEAFF
TRBJ1-5 TRBV27 14 CASRATGGGQPQHF
TRBJ2-1 TRBV5-1 16 CASSAAGQGVYNEQFF
TRBJ2-1 TRBV7-2 15 CASRTTSGPYNEQFF
TRBJ2-1 TRBV14 15 CASSQEVHRGGEQFF
TRBJ2-7 TRBV27 13 CASSLSYSYEQYF
TRBJ2-5 TRBV2 12 CASSERGQTQYF
TRBJ2-6 TRBV18 16 CASSPVRVSGANVLTF
TRBJ1-1 TRBV10-3 14 CAISESARNTEAFF
TRBJ1-1 TRBV5-6 13 CASNPTGTMNAFF
TRBJ2-5 TRBV9 15 CASSERGTGYETQYF
TRBJ2-1 TRBV4-1 17 CASSQSASVGSYNEQFF
TRBJ1-1 TRBV19 15 CASSMGQTFSTEAFF
TRBJ2-1 TRBV4-3 15 CASSQERGKYNEQFF
TRBJ1-5 TRBV5-6 15 CASSLGGLSNQPQHF
TRBJ2-1 TRBV7-2 13 CASSLAPVAEQFF
TRBJ2-5 TRBV9 16 CASSPRLAGVLETQYF
TRBJ2-5 TRBV7-9 16 CASSLTGLADQETQYF
TRBJ2-7 TRBV28 16 CASSRLAGVGYYEQYF
TRBJ2-7 TRBV5-1 15 CASSATSGRQNEQYF
TRBJ2-7 TRBV5-1 16 CASSLGTGQGIYEQYF
TRBJ1-5 TRBV27 15 CASSSRGRGNQPQHF
TRBJ2-7 TRBV7-9 15 CASSRFSGPPYEQYF
TRBJ2-1 TRBV7-2 14 CASSLSGSLSEQFF
TRBJ1-5 TRBV28 15 CASSSMDRDNQPQHF
TRBJ2-1 TRBV11-3 15 CASSLQGSGSYEQFF
TRBJ2-1 TRBV19 15 CASSIGQGIKNEQFF
TRBJ1-5 TRBV5-8 17 CASSITRHRGSNQPQHF
TRBJ1-2 TRBV11-2 13 CASSSLRNYGYTF
TRBJ2-7 TRBV7-9 13 CASSRDFPYEQYF
TRBJ2-1 TRBV6-5 12 CASSYGGNEQFF
TRBJ2-1 TRBV29-1 12 CSVGTGGSEQFF